This entry describes one TCR beta chain. This sample was taken from a study of shared T cell receptors in the human thymus. Using immunoSEQ multiplex PCR, the repertoire was profiled, and TCRdb retains in-frame clones only, with some absent. Of fewer than 700,000 clones listed, around nine tenths were seen once; the top ten hold 0.0085% to 0.012%. Germline V CDR1 and CDR2: SGHDT, YYEEEE. V gave up 1 base and J gave up 5 bases; unmatched junction bases: 8. The CDR3 loop spans 17 amino acids. These records were also assigned to another study, of human thymus T cells. That paper states: It was from resections taken during corrective heart surgery that the thymus tissue came. Use of V and J genes seemed skewed within the thymic and blood repertoires.

Sequenced: thymocytes. The chain recombines TRBV5-6 with TRBJ2-2; 10 positions match TRBD2. The TCR sequence derives from a boy younger than two with a congenital heart defect. For the CDR3, the DNA is TGTGCCAGCAGCTTGAGACTAGCGGGTGCGGGAACCGGGGAGCTGTTTTTT. This sequence encodes CASSLRLAGAGTGELFF.